This T cell receptor (beta chain) was recorded in a study of T cell repertoires in cytomegalovirus infection. On this clonotype itself: Antigen unknown.

Germline CDR1 reads SNHLY; CDR2 reads FYNNEI. V gave up 7 bases and J gave up 3 bases, with 9 bases separating them. The CDR3 runs to 13 residues. MiXCR, run by TCRdb on the reads, gives a single entry per CDR3 protein. The table has 450,000 to 600,000 distinct CDR3 sequences, around 30% seen once. This specimen was cultured PBMCs, taken from culture after CMV antigen stimulation. This chain joins TRBV2 and TRBJ2-2, with D possibly TRBD1 on 5 matching bases. This receptor was identified in a human donor in good health (CMV status not recorded). Some clones in this sample may be carry-over from other donors' samples. DNA of the CDR3: TGTGCCAGCATAGGGGAATACACCGGGGAGCTGTTTTTT. It encodes CASIGEYTGELFF.